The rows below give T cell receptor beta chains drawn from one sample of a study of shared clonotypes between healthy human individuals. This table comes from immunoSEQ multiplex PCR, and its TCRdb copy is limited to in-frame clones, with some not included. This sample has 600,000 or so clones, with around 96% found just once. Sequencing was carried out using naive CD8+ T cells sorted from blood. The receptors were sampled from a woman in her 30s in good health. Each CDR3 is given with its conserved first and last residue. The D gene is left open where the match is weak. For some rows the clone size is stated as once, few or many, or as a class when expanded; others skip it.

CDR3 protein: CASSLGGTETFF
CDR3 DNA: TGTGCCAGCAGCTTGGGTGGAACTGAAACTTTCTTT
clone size: .
D gene: .
J gene: TRBJ1-1
V gene: TRBV5-8

CDR3 protein: CSVEGTSSYNEQFF
CDR3 DNA: TGCAGCGTTGAAGGGACTAGCAGTTACAATGAGCAGTTCTTC
clone size: .
D gene: TRBD2
J gene: TRBJ2-1
V gene: TRBV29-1

CDR3 protein: CASSETSGRVDEQYF
CDR3 DNA: TGTGCCAGCAGTGAGACTAGCGGGAGAGTCGACGAGCAGTACTTC
clone size: once
D gene: TRBD2
J gene: TRBJ2-7
V gene: TRBV6-6

CDR3 protein: CASSYGGQGPYEQYF
CDR3 DNA: TGTGCCAGCAGTTACGGCGGACAGGGGCCCTACGAGCAGTACTTC
clone size: .
D gene: TRBD1
J gene: TRBJ2-7
V gene: TRBV6-6

CDR3 protein: CASSHGNRDASHEQYF
CDR3 DNA: TGTGCCAGCAGCCATGGTAACCGGGACGCCTCCCACGAGCAGTACTTC
clone size: .
D gene: .
J gene: TRBJ2-7
V gene: TRBV4-2

CDR3 protein: CASSVGTGDGYTF
CDR3 DNA: TGTGCCAGCAGCGTTGGGACAGGGGATGGCTACACCTTC
clone size: .
D gene: TRBD1
J gene: TRBJ1-2
V gene: TRBV13

CDR3 protein: CASSSSGRRTDTQYF
CDR3 DNA: TGTGCCAGCAGTAGTAGCGGGAGAAGGACAGATACGCAGTATTTT
clone size: once
D gene: TRBD2
J gene: TRBJ2-3
V gene: TRBV6-5

CDR3 protein: CASSLGLPNTGELFF
CDR3 DNA: TGTGCCAGCAGTTTAGGTTTACCAAACACCGGGGAGCTGTTTTTT
clone size: .
D gene: .
J gene: TRBJ2-2
V gene: TRBV27

CDR3 protein: CASSSQGTNFYGYTF
CDR3 DNA: TGTGCCAGCAGCTCCCAGGGGACAAATTTCTATGGCTACACCTTC
clone size: .
D gene: .
J gene: TRBJ1-2
V gene: TRBV9

CDR3 protein: CASSQDNSGLNNEQFF
CDR3 DNA: TGTGCCAGCAGCCAAGATAATAGCGGGCTTAACAATGAGCAGTTCTTC
clone size: once
D gene: TRBD2
J gene: TRBJ2-1
V gene: TRBV4-2

CDR3 protein: CASSRDRGLGTEAFF
CDR3 DNA: TGTGCCAGCAGTAGGGACAGGGGTCTAGGCACTGAAGCTTTCTTT
clone size: .
D gene: TRBD1
J gene: TRBJ1-1
V gene: TRBV2

CDR3 protein: CASSMDRHNEQFF
CDR3 DNA: TGTGCCAGCAGCATGGATCGGCACAATGAGCAGTTCTTC
clone size: .
D gene: .
J gene: TRBJ2-1
V gene: TRBV27

CDR3 protein: CASGTWSSYEQYF
CDR3 DNA: TGTGCCAGCGGGACTTGGAGCTCCTACGAGCAGTACTTC
clone size: .
D gene: .
J gene: TRBJ2-7
V gene: TRBV27

CDR3 protein: CASSRSGVYNEQFF
CDR3 DNA: TGTGCCAGCAGCCGTAGCGGGGTATACAATGAGCAGTTCTTC
clone size: .
D gene: TRBD2
J gene: TRBJ2-1
V gene: TRBV2

CDR3 protein: CASSQLYEQYF
CDR3 DNA: TGTGCCAGCTCACAGCTCTACGAGCAGTACTTC
clone size: .
D gene: .
J gene: TRBJ2-7
V gene: TRBV28

CDR3 protein: CAISESQGAGYEQYF
CDR3 DNA: TGTGCCATCAGTGAGTCTCAGGGGGCTGGCTACGAGCAGTACTTC
clone size: .
D gene: TRBD1
J gene: TRBJ2-7
V gene: TRBV10-3

CDR3 protein: CASSGLPGLAGGSAGELFF
CDR3 DNA: TGTGCCAGCAGCGGATTACCGGGACTAGCGGGAGGGTCTGCCGGGGAGCTGTTTTTT
clone size: .
D gene: TRBD2
J gene: TRBJ2-2
V gene: TRBV5-4

CDR3 protein: CASSSGPNQPQHF
CDR3 DNA: TGTGCCAGCAGCTCGGGACCCAATCAGCCCCAGCATTTT
clone size: .
D gene: .
J gene: TRBJ1-5
V gene: TRBV7-6

CDR3 protein: CASSLAAELAGELFF
CDR3 DNA: TGTGCCAGCAGTTTGGCAGCCGAGTTGGCCGGGGAGCTGTTTTTT
clone size: .
D gene: .
J gene: TRBJ2-2
V gene: TRBV28

CDR3 protein: CASSLSQGGPLQETQYF
CDR3 DNA: TGTGCCAGCAGCTTATCACAGGGGGGTCCCTTACAAGAGACCCAGTACTTC
clone size: .
D gene: TRBD1
J gene: TRBJ2-5
V gene: TRBV7-9

CDR3 protein: CASSQYAGEYEQYF
CDR3 DNA: TGTGCCAGCAGCCAATATGCGGGAGAATACGAGCAGTACTTC
clone size: .
D gene: TRBD2
J gene: TRBJ2-7
V gene: TRBV4-2

CDR3 protein: CASSRGAHTEAFF
CDR3 DNA: TGTGCCAGCAGTCGAGGGGCCCATACTGAAGCTTTCTTT
clone size: once
D gene: .
J gene: TRBJ1-1
V gene: TRBV27

CDR3 protein: CASSFLENDGTQYF
CDR3 DNA: TGTGCCAGCAGCTTTCTGGAAAACGATGGGACCCAGTACTTC
clone size: .
D gene: .
J gene: TRBJ2-5
V gene: TRBV5-6

CDR3 protein: CSADRDTEAFF
CDR3 DNA: TGCAGTGCCGATAGGGACACTGAAGCTTTCTTT
clone size: few
D gene: .
J gene: TRBJ1-1
V gene: TRBV20-1

CDR3 protein: CASSLDEEGQYF
CDR3 DNA: TGTGCCAGCAGCCTGGATGAGGAAGGGCAGTACTTC
clone size: .
D gene: .
J gene: TRBJ2-7
V gene: TRBV7-9

CDR3 protein: CASSYYGEGQPQHF
CDR3 DNA: TGTGCCAGCAGTTACTACGGAGAAGGACAGCCCCAGCATTTT
clone size: .
D gene: .
J gene: TRBJ1-5
V gene: TRBV6-5

CDR3 protein: CASSFLTGGTEAFF
CDR3 DNA: TGCGCCAGCAGCTTCTTAACGGGGGGGACTGAAGCTTTCTTT
clone size: .
D gene: .
J gene: TRBJ1-1
V gene: TRBV5-1

CDR3 protein: CASSLGLGVDTEAFF
CDR3 DNA: TGTGCCAGCAGCTTAGGTTTGGGGGTTGACACTGAAGCTTTCTTT
clone size: .
D gene: .
J gene: TRBJ1-1
V gene: TRBV7-9

CDR3 protein: CASSFWSSSNYEQYF
CDR3 DNA: TGTGCCAGCAGCTTTTGGTCCTCCTCAAACTACGAGCAGTACTTC
clone size: .
D gene: .
J gene: TRBJ2-7
V gene: TRBV5-4

CDR3 protein: CASSYAYMDEQYF
CDR3 DNA: TGTGCCAGCAGTTACGCATACATGGACGAGCAGTACTTC
clone size: .
D gene: .
J gene: TRBJ2-7
V gene: TRBV6-6

CDR3 protein: CAISDYGGSNTGELFF
CDR3 DNA: TGTGCCATCAGTGACTACGGGGGTTCTAACACCGGGGAGCTGTTTTTT
clone size: .
D gene: .
J gene: TRBJ2-2
V gene: TRBV10-3

CDR3 protein: CASSFGGRTYEQYF
CDR3 DNA: TGTGCCAGCAGTTTCGGGGGACGGACCTACGAGCAGTACTTC
clone size: .
D gene: .
J gene: TRBJ2-7
V gene: TRBV28

CDR3 protein: CASSLDRGGHEQYF
CDR3 DNA: TGTGCCAGCAGCTTAGACAGGGGAGGTCACGAGCAGTACTTC
clone size: .
D gene: .
J gene: TRBJ2-7
V gene: TRBV11-2

CDR3 protein: CASSPDPGFQPEAFF
CDR3 DNA: TGTGCCAGCTCACCGGACCCCGGCTTCCAACCTGAAGCTTTCTTT
clone size: once
D gene: .
J gene: TRBJ1-1
V gene: TRBV18

CDR3 protein: CASSLDPTGANTEAFF
CDR3 DNA: TGTGCCAGCAGCTTGGACCCTACAGGGGCGAACACTGAAGCTTTCTTT
clone size: .
D gene: TRBD1
J gene: TRBJ1-1
V gene: TRBV5-8

CDR3 protein: CARGDRGPGTDTQYF
CDR3 DNA: TGTGCCAGGGGGGACAGGGGGCCTGGCACAGATACGCAGTATTTT
clone size: .
D gene: TRBD1
J gene: TRBJ2-3
V gene: TRBV2

CDR3 protein: CASSQGVLAGSHEQYF
CDR3 DNA: TGTGCCAGCAGCCAAGGAGTATTAGCGGGGTCCCACGAGCAGTACTTC
clone size: once
D gene: TRBD2
J gene: TRBJ2-7
V gene: TRBV13

CDR3 protein: CASGTGSGTEAFF
CDR3 DNA: TGTGCCAGCGGAACAGGGTCTGGCACTGAAGCTTTCTTT
clone size: .
D gene: .
J gene: TRBJ1-1
V gene: TRBV7-8

CDR3 protein: CASSLSGRGPYYEQYF
CDR3 DNA: TGTGCCAGCAGCTTATCGGGAAGGGGGCCCTACTACGAGCAGTACTTC
clone size: .
D gene: TRBD1
J gene: TRBJ2-7
V gene: TRBV11-2

CDR3 protein: CASSVGGSTGELFF
CDR3 DNA: TGTGCCAGCAGCGTTGGAGGGAGCACCGGGGAGCTGTTTTTT
clone size: .
D gene: .
J gene: TRBJ2-2
V gene: TRBV9

CDR3 protein: CASSPTGTSRYEQYF
CDR3 DNA: TGTGCCAGCTCGCCTACCGGGACTAGCCGGTACGAGCAGTACTTC
clone size: once
D gene: TRBD2
J gene: TRBJ2-7
V gene: TRBV27

CDR3 protein: CASSLVGSPEETQYF
CDR3 DNA: TGTGCCAGCAGCTTGGTTGGGAGTCCGGAAGAGACCCAGTACTTC
clone size: .
D gene: .
J gene: TRBJ2-5
V gene: TRBV5-4

CDR3 protein: CAWTGPRGASQPQHF
CDR3 DNA: TGTGCCTGGACCGGGCCACGGGGGGCATCTCAGCCCCAGCATTTT
clone size: .
D gene: .
J gene: TRBJ1-5
V gene: TRBV30

CDR3 protein: CASSLARREGHYGYTF
CDR3 DNA: TGCGCCAGCAGCTTGGCCAGAAGGGAAGGTCACTATGGCTACACCTTC
clone size: .
D gene: .
J gene: TRBJ1-2
V gene: TRBV5-1

CDR3 protein: CATNAGTGVNEKLFF
CDR3 DNA: TGTGCCACAAACGCCGGGACAGGAGTTAATGAAAAACTGTTTTTT
clone size: .
D gene: TRBD1
J gene: TRBJ1-4
V gene: TRBV28